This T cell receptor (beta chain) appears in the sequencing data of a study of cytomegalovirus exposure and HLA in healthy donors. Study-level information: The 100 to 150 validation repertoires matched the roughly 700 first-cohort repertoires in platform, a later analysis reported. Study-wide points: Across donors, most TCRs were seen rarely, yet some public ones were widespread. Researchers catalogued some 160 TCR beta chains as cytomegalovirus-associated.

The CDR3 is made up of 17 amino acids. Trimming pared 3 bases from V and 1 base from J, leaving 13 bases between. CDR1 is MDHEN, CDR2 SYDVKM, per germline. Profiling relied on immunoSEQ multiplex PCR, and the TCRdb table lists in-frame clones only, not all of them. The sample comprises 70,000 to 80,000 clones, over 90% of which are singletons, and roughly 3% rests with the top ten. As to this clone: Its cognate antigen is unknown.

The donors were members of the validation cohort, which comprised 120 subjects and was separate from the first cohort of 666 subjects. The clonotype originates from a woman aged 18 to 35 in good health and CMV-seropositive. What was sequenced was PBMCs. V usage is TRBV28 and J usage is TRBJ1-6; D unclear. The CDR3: CASSFVILSSYNSPLHF. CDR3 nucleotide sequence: TGTGCCAGCAGTTTTGTGATTTTGAGTTCCTATAATTCACCCCTCCACTTT.